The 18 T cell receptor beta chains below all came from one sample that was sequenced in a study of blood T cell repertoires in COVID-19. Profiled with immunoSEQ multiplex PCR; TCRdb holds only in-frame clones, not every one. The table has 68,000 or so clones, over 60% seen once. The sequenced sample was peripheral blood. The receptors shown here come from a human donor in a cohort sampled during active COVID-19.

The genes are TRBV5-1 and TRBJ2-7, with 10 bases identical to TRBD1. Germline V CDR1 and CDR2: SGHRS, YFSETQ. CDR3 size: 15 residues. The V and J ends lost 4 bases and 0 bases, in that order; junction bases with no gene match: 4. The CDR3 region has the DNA TGCGCCAGCAGCCCCCGGGACAGGGGCTCCTACGAGCAGTACTTC. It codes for CASSPRDRGSYEQYF.

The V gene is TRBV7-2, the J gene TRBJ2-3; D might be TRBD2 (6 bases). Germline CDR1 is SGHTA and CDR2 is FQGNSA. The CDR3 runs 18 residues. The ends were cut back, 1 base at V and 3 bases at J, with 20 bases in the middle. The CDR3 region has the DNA TGTGCCAGCAGCTTAGTTCGGGGGATGGGGCCCCAGACAGATACGCAGTATTTT. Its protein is CASSLVRGMGPQTDTQYF.

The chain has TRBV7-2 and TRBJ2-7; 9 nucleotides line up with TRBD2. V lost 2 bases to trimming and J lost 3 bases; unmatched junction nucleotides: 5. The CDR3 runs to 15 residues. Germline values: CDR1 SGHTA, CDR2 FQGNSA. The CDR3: CASSLRTSANYEQYF. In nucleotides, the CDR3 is TGTGCCAGCAGCTTAAGGACTAGCGCCAACTACGAGCAGTACTTC.

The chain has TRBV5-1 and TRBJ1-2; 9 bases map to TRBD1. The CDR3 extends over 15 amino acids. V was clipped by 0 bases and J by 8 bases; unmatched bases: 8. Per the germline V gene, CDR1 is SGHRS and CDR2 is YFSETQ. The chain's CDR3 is CASSLGTDRGGGYTF. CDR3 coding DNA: TGCGCCAGCAGCTTGGGTACGGACAGGGGCGGGGGCTACACCTTC.

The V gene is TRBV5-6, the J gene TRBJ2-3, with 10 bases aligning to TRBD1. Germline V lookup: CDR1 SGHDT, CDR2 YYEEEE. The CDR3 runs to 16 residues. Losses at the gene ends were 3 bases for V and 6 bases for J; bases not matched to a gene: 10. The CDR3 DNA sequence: TGTGCCAGCAGCTCGGTCCCGGGACAGGGGTTTGATACGCAGTATTTT. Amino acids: CASSSVPGQGFDTQYF.

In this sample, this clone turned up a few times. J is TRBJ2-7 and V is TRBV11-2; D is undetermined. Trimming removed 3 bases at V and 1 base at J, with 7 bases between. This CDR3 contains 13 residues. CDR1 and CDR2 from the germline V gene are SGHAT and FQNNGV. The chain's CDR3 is CASSFSQSYEQYF. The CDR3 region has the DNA TGTGCCAGCAGCTTCTCACAGTCCTACGAGCAGTACTTC.

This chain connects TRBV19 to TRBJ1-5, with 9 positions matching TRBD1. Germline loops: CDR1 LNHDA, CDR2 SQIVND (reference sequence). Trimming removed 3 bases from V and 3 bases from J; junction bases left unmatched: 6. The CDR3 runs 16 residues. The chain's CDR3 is CASSIPGQGTNQPQHF. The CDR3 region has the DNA TGTGCCAGTAGTATCCCCGGACAGGGGACCAATCAGCCCCAGCATTTT.

The CDR3 region is CASSLQGIEGYTF. DNA for the CDR3: TGTGCCAGCAGCTTACAGGGGATCGAGGGCTACACCTTC. The rearrangement uses TRBV7-2 and TRBJ1-2, with D tentatively TRBD1 (6 bases). The V gene's germline CDR1 is SGHTA and CDR2 FQGNSA. The CDR3 runs to 13 residues. V lost 2 bases and J 8 bases, leaving 12 bases between the germline ends. Full variable domain (missing parts from reference TRBV7-2 and TRBJ1-2): GAGVSQSPSNKVTEKGKDVELRCDPISGHTALYWYRQSLGQGLEFLIYFQGNSAPDKSGLPSDRFSAERTGGSVSTLTIQRTQQEDSAVYLCASSLQGIEGYTFGSGTRLTVV.

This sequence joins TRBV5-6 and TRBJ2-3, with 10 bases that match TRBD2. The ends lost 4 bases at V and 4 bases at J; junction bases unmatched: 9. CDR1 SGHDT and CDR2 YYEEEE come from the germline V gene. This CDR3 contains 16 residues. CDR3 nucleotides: TGTGCCAGCAGCCCAGGAGCGGGGGGGAGGGCAGATACGCAGTATTTT. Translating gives CASSPGAGGRADTQYF. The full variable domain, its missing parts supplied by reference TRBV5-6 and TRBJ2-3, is DAGVTQSPTHLIKTRGQQVTLRCSPKSGHDTVSWYQQALGQGPQFIFQYYEEEERQRGNFPDRFSGHQFPNYSSELNVNALLLGDSALYLCASSPGAGGRADTQYFGPGTRLTVL.

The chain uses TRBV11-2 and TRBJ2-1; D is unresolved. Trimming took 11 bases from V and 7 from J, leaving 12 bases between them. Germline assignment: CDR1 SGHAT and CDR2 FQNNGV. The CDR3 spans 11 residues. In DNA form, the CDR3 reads TGTGCCTCTAACGGGTATAATGAGCAGTTCTTC. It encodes CASNGYNEQFF. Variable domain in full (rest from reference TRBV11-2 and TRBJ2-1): EAGVAQSPRYKIIEKRQSVAFWCNPISGHATLYWYQQILGQGPKLLIQFQNNGVVDDSQLPKDRFSAERLKGVDSTLKIQPAKLEDSAVYLCASNGYNEQFFGPGTRLTVL.

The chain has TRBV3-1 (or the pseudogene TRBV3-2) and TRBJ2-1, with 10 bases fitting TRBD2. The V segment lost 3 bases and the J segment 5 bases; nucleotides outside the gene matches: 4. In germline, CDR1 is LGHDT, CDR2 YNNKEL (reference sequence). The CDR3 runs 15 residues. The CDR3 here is CASSHRSGGDNEQFF. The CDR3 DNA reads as TGTGCCAGCAGCCATAGGAGCGGGGGGGACAATGAGCAGTTCTTC.

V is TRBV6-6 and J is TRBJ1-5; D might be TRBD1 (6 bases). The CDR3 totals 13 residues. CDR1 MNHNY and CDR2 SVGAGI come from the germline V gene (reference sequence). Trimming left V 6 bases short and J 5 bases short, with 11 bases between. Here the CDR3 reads CASRLTGDQPQHF. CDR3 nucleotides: TGTGCCAGCAGACTGACAGGCGATCAGCCCCAGCATTTT.

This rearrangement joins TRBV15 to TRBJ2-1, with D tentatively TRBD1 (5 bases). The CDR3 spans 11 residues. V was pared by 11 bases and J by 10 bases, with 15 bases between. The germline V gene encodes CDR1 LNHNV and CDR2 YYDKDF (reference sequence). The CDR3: CASQAHGEQFF. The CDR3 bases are TGTGCCTCACAGGCTCACGGGGAGCAGTTCTTC.

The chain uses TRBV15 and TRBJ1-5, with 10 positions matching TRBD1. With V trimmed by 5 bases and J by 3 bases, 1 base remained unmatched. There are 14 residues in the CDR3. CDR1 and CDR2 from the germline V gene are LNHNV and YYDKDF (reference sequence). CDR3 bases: TGTGCCACCAGCGGGACAGGGGTCAATCAGCCCCAGCATTTT. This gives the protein CATSGTGVNQPQHF.

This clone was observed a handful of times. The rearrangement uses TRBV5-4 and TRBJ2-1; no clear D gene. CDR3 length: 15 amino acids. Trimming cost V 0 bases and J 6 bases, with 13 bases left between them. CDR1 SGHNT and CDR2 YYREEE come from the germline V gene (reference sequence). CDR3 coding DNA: TGTGCCAGCAGCTTGGAGGTGACACTTCTCAATGAGCAGTTCTTC. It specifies CASSLEVTLLNEQFF.

This chain's CDR3 is CASSYSGGAGTDTQYF. The CDR3 DNA reads TGTGCCAGCAGTTACTCAGGGGGGGCGGGCACAGATACGCAGTATTTT. The V gene is TRBV6-6, the J gene TRBJ2-3; D may be TRBD2 (7 bases). CDR1 is MNHNY, CDR2 SVGAGI, per germline (reference sequence). CDR3 size: 16 residues. V was clipped by 0 bases and J by 1 base, with 11 bases between them.

The CDR3 bases are TGTGCCAGGGACAGGAAAAAACAAGAGACCCAGTACTTC. It codes for CARDRKKQETQYF. This chain links TRBV21-1 with TRBJ2-5; TRBD1, the table's D call, lacks a check against the DNA. TRBV21-1 counts as a pseudogene. This CDR3 has 13 amino acids.

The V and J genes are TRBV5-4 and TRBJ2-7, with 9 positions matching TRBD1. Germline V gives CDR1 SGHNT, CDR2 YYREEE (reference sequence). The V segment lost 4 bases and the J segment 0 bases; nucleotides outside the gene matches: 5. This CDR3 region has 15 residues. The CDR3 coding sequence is TGTGCCAGCAGCGAGATGACAGGGGGCTCCTACGAGCAGTACTTC. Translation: CASSEMTGGSYEQYF. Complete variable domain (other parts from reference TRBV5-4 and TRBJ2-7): ETGVTQSPTHLIKTRGQQVTLRCSSQSGHNTVSWYQQALGQGPQFIFQYYREEENGRGNFPPRFSGLQFPNYSSELNVNALELDDSALYLCASSEMTGGSYEQYFGPGTRLTVT.